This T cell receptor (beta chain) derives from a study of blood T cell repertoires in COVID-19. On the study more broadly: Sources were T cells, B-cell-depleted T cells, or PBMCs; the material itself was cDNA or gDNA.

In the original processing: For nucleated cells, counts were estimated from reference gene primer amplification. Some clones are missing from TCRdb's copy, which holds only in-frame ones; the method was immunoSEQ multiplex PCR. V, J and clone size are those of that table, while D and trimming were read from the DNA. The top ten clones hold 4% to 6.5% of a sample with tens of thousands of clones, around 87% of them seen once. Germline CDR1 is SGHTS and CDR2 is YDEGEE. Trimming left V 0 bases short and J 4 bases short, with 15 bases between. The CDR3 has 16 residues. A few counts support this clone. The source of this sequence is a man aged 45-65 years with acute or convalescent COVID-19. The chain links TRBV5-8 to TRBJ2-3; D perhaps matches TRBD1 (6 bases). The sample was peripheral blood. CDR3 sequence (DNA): TGTGCCAGCAGCTTGGGTCGGAACAGGGCCTCAGATACGCAGTATTTT. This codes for CASSLGRNRASDTQYF.